This TCR beta chain was sequenced in a study of blood T cell repertoires in COVID-19. This clone has only a few counts. In the original processing: Estimates of nucleated cell counts were drawn from the amplification of reference gene primers. TCRdb's copy holds only in-frame clones and misses some; the assay was immunoSEQ multiplex PCR. V and J calls plus clone size are reproduced from that table; the DNA served to infer D and trimming. This sample carries around 75,000 clones, over 80% of them seen once, and the ten largest clones take 10% to 15%. The J segment lost 12 bases and the V segment lost 4 bases, leaving 8 bases of the junction unmatched. Germline V CDR1 and CDR2: SGHRS, YFSETQ. CDR3 size: 13 residues.

The material sequenced was peripheral blood. The chain carries TRBV5-1 and TRBJ2-7, with 12 bases that match TRBD1. The sequence was obtained from a man in his forties or fifties with COVID-19, enrolled during active disease. CDR3: CASSGGQGAQRYF. CDR3 coding DNA: TGCGCCAGCAGCGGGGGACAGGGGGCGCAACGGTACTTC.